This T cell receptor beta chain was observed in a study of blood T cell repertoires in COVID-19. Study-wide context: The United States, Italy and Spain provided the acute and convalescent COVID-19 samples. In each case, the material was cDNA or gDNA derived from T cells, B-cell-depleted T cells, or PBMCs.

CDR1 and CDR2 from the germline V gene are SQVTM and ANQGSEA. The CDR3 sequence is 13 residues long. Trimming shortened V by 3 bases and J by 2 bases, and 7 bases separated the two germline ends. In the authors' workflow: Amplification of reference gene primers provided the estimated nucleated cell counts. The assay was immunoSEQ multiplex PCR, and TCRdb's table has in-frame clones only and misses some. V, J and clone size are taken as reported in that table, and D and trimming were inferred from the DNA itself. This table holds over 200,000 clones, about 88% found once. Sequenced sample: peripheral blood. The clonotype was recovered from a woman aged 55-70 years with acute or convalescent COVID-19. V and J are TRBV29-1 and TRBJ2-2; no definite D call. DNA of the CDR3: TGCAGCGTTGATTTAGATAACACCGGGGAGCTGTTTTTT. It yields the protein CSVDLDNTGELFF.